The present T cell receptor (beta chain) was sequenced within a study of blood T cell repertoires in COVID-19. Study-wide background: From the United States, Italy and Spain came samples of acute and convalescent COVID-19.

Germline loops: CDR1 SEHNR, CDR2 FQNEAQ (reference sequence). This CDR3 region has 15 residues. Trimming took 3 bases from V and 1 from J, leaving 12 bases between them. Cohort 3 recovered donors had two negative PCRs, clearance, or symptom resolution. Clones were sequenced by immunoSEQ multiplex PCR, and TCRdb holds only the in-frame ones, with some missing. The data contain a few hundred thousand clones, roughly nine tenths of them singletons. The genes are TRBV7-9 and TRBJ1-1; D may be TRBD1 (6 bases). Sequenced sample: PBMCs or T cells enriched from blood (not recorded which). The origin of this receptor is a woman aged 30 to 39 who had recovered from COVID-19. This chain's CDR3 is CASSFGSRGNTEAFF. CDR3 sequence (DNA): TGTGCCAGCAGCTTCGGTTCCAGGGGGAACACTGAAGCTTTCTTT.